This T cell receptor beta chain was captured by sequencing in a study of blood T cell repertoires in COVID-19. At the level of the study: Acute and convalescent COVID-19 specimens originated in the United States, Italy and Spain.

The CDR3 sequence is 14 residues long. Germline CDR1 reads MDHEN; CDR2 reads SYDVKM. V was clipped by 8 bases and J by 0 bases; unmatched bases: 5. As originally analysed: Quantification of nucleated cells was approximated via reference gene primer amplification. Here immunoSEQ multiplex PCR was the method, and the copy in TCRdb shows in-frame clones only, minus some. The DNA gave D and trimming, while V, J and clone size come from that table. The sample shows a few hundred thousand clones, roughly 90% of them seen only once. This TCR was sampled from a man younger than 45 with acute or convalescent COVID-19. The source material was peripheral blood. The chain joins TRBV28 to TRBJ1-1; 8 bases are a match to TRBD1. The CDR3 is CASPTGVMNTEAFF. DNA of the CDR3: TGTGCCAGCCCGACAGGGGTCATGAACACTGAAGCTTTCTTT.